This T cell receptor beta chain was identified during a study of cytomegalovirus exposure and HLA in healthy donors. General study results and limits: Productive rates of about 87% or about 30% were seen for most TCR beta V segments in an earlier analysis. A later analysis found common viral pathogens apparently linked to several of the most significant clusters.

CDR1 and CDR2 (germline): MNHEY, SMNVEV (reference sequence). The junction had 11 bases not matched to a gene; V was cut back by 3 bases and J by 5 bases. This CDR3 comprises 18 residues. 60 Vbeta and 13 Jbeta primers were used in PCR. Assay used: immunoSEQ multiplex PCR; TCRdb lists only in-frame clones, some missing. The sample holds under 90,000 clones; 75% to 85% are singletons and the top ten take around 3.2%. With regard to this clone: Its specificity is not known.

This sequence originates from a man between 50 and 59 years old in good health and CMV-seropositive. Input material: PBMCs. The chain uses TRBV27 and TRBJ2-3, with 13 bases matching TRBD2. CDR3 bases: TGTGCCAGCAGTTTTTTCGGACTAGCGGGAGTCAGTATAGATACGCAGTATTTT. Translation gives CASSFFGLAGVSIDTQYF.